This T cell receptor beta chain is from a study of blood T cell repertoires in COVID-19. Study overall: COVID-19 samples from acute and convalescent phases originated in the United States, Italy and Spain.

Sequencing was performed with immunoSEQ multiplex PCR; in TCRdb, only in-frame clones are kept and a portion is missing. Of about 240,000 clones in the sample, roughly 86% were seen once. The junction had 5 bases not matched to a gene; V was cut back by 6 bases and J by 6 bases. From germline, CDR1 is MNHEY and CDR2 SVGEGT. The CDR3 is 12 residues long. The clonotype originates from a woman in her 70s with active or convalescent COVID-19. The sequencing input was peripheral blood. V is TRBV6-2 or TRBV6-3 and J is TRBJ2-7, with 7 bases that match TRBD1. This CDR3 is CASSRQGPEQYF. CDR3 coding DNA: TGTGCCAGCAGCCGACAGGGCCCCGAGCAGTACTTC.